This record looks at one T cell receptor (beta chain) sequence and its context. Its cognate antigen is unknown. The entry originates in a study of T cells in Graves' hyperthyroidism and ophthalmopathy. Overall study: It was at initial diagnosis, before any treatment, that peripheral blood was collected. General study results and limits: Model-based prediction identified ophthalmopathy a median around 6.7 months prior to its onset. Expanded thyroid clonotypes (above 0.001) were mostly also found in blood.

CDR1 and CDR2 from the germline V gene are MDHEN and SYDVKM. V was pared by 5 bases and J by 2 bases, with 4 bases of the junction left unmatched. The CDR3 is 15 amino acids. It was RNA transcripts that yielded the amplified TCR beta CDR3 regions. HTBI primers were used for first-round RT-PCR of the TCR CDR3. TCRdb re-analysed the multiplex PCR reads in MiXCR, keeping a single row per CDR3 protein. The profile covers 500,000 to 550,000 distinct CDR3 sequences, with just under 20% appearing a single time and over 45% taken by the ten largest. This receptor was obtained from a man in his forties with Graves' ophthalmopathy. The chain joins TRBV28 to TRBJ1-5, with TRBD1 matching 9 bases. Sequenced: blood. CDR3 amino acids: CASSEDRGGNQPQHF. The CDR3 coding sequence is TGTGCCAGCAGTGAGGACAGGGGAGGCAATCAGCCCCAGCATTTT.